The rows below give T cell receptor beta chains drawn from one sample of a study of T-cell memory formation after mild COVID-19. TCRdb called the 5' RACE reads again in MiXCR, with one record for every CDR3 protein. The table lists 200,000 to 250,000 distinct CDR3 sequences, about 9.2% of them singletons, with 3.5% in the top ten. What was sequenced was PBMCs or a T cell subset sorted from them (not recorded which). The origin of the receptors is a young man who had mild COVID-19 (a few samples of this study predate the infection). Cell type and time point are not known. CDR3s include the opening cysteine and the closing phenylalanine or tryptophan. D genes are given only for firm matches. Clone sizes are given selectively: once, few, many, or a class where the clone is expanded.

clone size: few; V gene: TRBV6-2/TRBV6-3; J gene: TRBJ1-1; D gene: NA; CDR3 DNA: TGTGCCAGCAGTCCCCCAACGGGGGGGCGGGGGCGGTTTTGGGACACTGAAGCTTTCTTT; CDR3 protein: CASSPPTGGRGRFWDTEAFF
clone size: many; V gene: TRBV12-3/TRBV12-4; J gene: TRBJ2-5; D gene: NA; CDR3 DNA: TGTGCCAGCAGTGGGACGGAGGGAGGAACCCAGTACTTC; CDR3 protein: CASSGTEGGTQYF
clone size: many; V gene: TRBV20-1; J gene: TRBJ2-1; D gene: NA; CDR3 DNA: TGCAGTGCTACTGGGCTCGGTGAGCAGTTCTTC; CDR3 protein: CSATGLGEQFF
clone size: few; V gene: TRBV5-6; J gene: TRBJ1-2; D gene: NA; CDR3 DNA: TGTGCCAGCAGCTTGGTGCGGGACGTCTATGGCTACACCTTC; CDR3 protein: CASSLVRDVYGYTF
clone size: NA; V gene: TRBV20-1; J gene: TRBJ1-1; D gene: TRBD1; CDR3 DNA: TGCAGTGCTAAACAACCAGGGGGCACTGAAGCTTTCTTT; CDR3 protein: CSAKQPGGTEAFF
clone size: few; V gene: TRBV28; J gene: TRBJ1-5; D gene: NA; CDR3 DNA: TGTGCCAGCAGTTTACGGCAGAGCAATCAGCCCCAGCATTTT; CDR3 protein: CASSLRQSNQPQHF
clone size: few; V gene: TRBV19; J gene: TRBJ2-1; D gene: NA; CDR3 DNA: TGTGCCAGTAGTCACATAGACAGGATAACCGTCGGTGAGCAGTTCTTC; CDR3 protein: CASSHIDRITVGEQFF
clone size: NA; V gene: TRBV29-1; J gene: TRBJ2-1; D gene: NA; CDR3 DNA: TGCAGCGCCGAGACAGCTCAGCCAGCTCTCGGTGAGCAGTTCTTC; CDR3 protein: CSAETAQPALGEQFF
clone size: NA; V gene: TRBV12-3/TRBV12-4; J gene: TRBJ2-2; D gene: NA; CDR3 DNA: TGTGCCAGCAGTCCTCGAAATTCCGGGGAGCTGTTTTTT; CDR3 protein: CASSPRNSGELFF
clone size: few; V gene: TRBV6-5; J gene: TRBJ2-3; D gene: TRBD2; CDR3 DNA: TGTGCCAGCAAAGCGGGGCCGACCTATAATACGCAGTATTTT; CDR3 protein: CASKAGPTYNTQYF
clone size: NA; V gene: TRBV5-1; J gene: TRBJ2-5; D gene: NA; CDR3 DNA: TGCGCCAGCAGCTTGGCCTGGCAGGGCGGAGAGACCCAGTACTTC; CDR3 protein: CASSLAWQGGETQYF
clone size: few; V gene: TRBV6-6; J gene: TRBJ2-6; D gene: TRBD1; CDR3 DNA: TGTGCCAGCAGTACACCGACAGGGAAAGTGGCTGGGGCCAACGTCCTGACTTTC; CDR3 protein: CASSTPTGKVAGANVLTF
clone size: many; V gene: TRBV5-6; J gene: TRBJ2-3; D gene: NA; CDR3 DNA: TGTGCCAGCAGCTTGGCGGGGGTCACAGATACGCAGTATTTT; CDR3 protein: CASSLAGVTDTQYF
clone size: many; V gene: TRBV28; J gene: TRBJ1-5; D gene: NA; CDR3 DNA: TGTGCCAGCAGCTCCTCAGGTCAGCCCCAGCATTTT; CDR3 protein: CASSSSGQPQHF
clone size: NA; V gene: TRBV25-1; J gene: TRBJ2-3; D gene: TRBD2; CDR3 DNA: TGTGCCAGCAGTGACTCGGCGGGGGATGGGGATACGCAGTATTTT; CDR3 protein: CASSDSAGDGDTQYF
clone size: NA; V gene: TRBV18; J gene: TRBJ2-7; D gene: TRBD2; CDR3 DNA: TGTGCCAGCTCACCAATGAATCCGGCGGGGGGGCCTTACGAGCAGTACTTC; CDR3 protein: CASSPMNPAGGPYEQYF
clone size: many; V gene: TRBV7-2; J gene: TRBJ2-7; D gene: NA; CDR3 DNA: TGTGCCAGCAGCCCGGGGGCCACGTCCTACGAGCAGTACTTC; CDR3 protein: CASSPGATSYEQYF
clone size: NA; V gene: TRBV20-1; J gene: TRBJ2-7; D gene: NA; CDR3 DNA: TGCAGTGCTAATCGGGGCAGCTCCTACGAGCAGTACTTC; CDR3 protein: CSANRGSSYEQYF
clone size: few; V gene: TRBV20-1; J gene: TRBJ1-2; D gene: NA; CDR3 DNA: TGCAGTGCTAGGCCAACCTATGGCTACACCTTC; CDR3 protein: CSARPTYGYTF
clone size: few; V gene: TRBV10-3; J gene: TRBJ1-6; D gene: TRBD1; CDR3 DNA: TGTGCCATCAGTGACAGGGGGGACCCTAATTCACCCCTCCACTTT; CDR3 protein: CAISDRGDPNSPLHF
clone size: many; V gene: TRBV4-3; J gene: TRBJ2-3; D gene: NA; CDR3 DNA: TGCGCCAGCAGCCGGCGGGCAGCCTCAGGCACAGATACGCAGTATTTT; CDR3 protein: CASSRRAASGTDTQYF